The sample holds many counts of the clone carrying this T cell receptor (beta chain). This sample is drawn from a study of identical twins. The CDR3 consists of 13 residues. J was trimmed by 2 bases and V by 6 bases; bases with no gene match: 4. Germline CDR1 and CDR2: ENHRY and SYGVKD. MiXCR, run by TCRdb on the 5' RACE reads, gives a single entry per CDR3 protein. This repertoire shows 200,000 to 300,000 distinct CDR3 sequences, over 9.5% found once; its top ten account for approximately 9.1%. The source is a man aged 45-65 years in good health. The source material was memory T cells sorted from blood. This sequence joins TRBV10-3 and TRBJ2-7; 7 bases are a match to TRBD1. The chain's CDR3 is CAIRGTETYEQYF. In DNA, the CDR3 is TGTGCCATCAGGGGGACAGAGACCTACGAGCAGTACTTC.